This T cell receptor beta chain was documented in a study of naive and memory T cell subsets. The library had UMIs added by 3' ligation of an oligonucleotide to TCR cDNA. Adult healthy volunteers gave 2.5 ml peripheral blood for whole-blood RNA. Input was 1 to 1000 ng of DNase-treated total RNA without cell sorting. Amplification of ligated cDNA took four PCR rounds with SP2 and nested alpha and beta constant primers. Alpha and beta constant region primers primed reverse transcription for blood and skin samples. TCRdb re-called the 5' RACE reads through MiXCR, storing one row per CDR3 protein. The sample has about 32,000 distinct CDR3 sequences; about a sixth are singletons. The V segment lost 5 bases and the J segment 5 bases; nucleotides outside the gene matches: 8. The CDR3 loop spans 14 amino acids. Germline-derived CDR1 and CDR2 are SGHTA and FQGNSA.

The clonotype comes from a female donor in good health. This rearrangement joins TRBV7-2 to TRBJ1-1; 7 bases fit TRBD1. CDR3 residues: CASSHRDSWTEAFF. The CDR3 nucleotides read TGTGCCAGCAGCCATCGGGACAGTTGGACTGAAGCTTTCTTT.